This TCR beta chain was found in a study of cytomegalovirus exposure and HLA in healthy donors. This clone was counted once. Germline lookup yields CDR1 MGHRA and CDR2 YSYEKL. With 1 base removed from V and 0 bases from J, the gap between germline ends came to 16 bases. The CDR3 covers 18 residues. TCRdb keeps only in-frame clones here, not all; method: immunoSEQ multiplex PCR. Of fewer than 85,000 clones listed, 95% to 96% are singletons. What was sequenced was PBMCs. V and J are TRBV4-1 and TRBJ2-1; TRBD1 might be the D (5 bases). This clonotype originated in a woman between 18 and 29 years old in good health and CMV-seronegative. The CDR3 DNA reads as TGCGCCAGCAGCCAAGCCCCTTTCCGCAGGGCCTCCTACAATGAGCAGTTCTTC. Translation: CASSQAPFRRASYNEQFF.